Here is one T cell receptor beta chain with its context. These data belong to a study of CD8 T cells in ankylosing spondylitis. This CDR3 is 15 amino acids long. Germline CDR1 SGHRS, CDR2 YFSETQ. With 6 bases removed from V and 3 bases from J, the gap between germline ends came to 13 bases. TCRdb reprocessed the 5' RACE reads with MiXCR, giving one entry per CDR3 protein. The data contain around 150,000 distinct CDR3 sequences, around a third of them singletons. The sample was synovial fluid, either unsorted or a sorted T cell fraction (not recorded which). The chain combines TRBV5-1 with TRBJ1-6; TRBD1 is a possible D gene (6 bases). The origin of this receptor is a male donor with ankylosing spondylitis. The CDR3 is CASTEQGNYNSPLHF. DNA of the CDR3: TGCGCCAGCACCGAACAGGGAAACTATAATTCACCCCTCCACTTT.